This entry features one T cell receptor beta chain sequence. The sample belongs to a study of cytomegalovirus exposure and HLA in healthy donors. The wider study: The roughly 130 validation repertoires used the same platform as the approximately 700 first-cohort repertoires (as reported by a later analysis).

Sequencing was performed with immunoSEQ multiplex PCR; in TCRdb, only in-frame clones are kept and a portion is missing. This sample yields over 85,000 clones, of which approximately 90% are seen a single time; approximately 1.9% belongs to the top ten. The CDR3 contains 15 residues. From germline, CDR1 is LGHNA and CDR2 YSLEER. Germline trimming cut 3 bases from V and 5 bases from J; bases unmatched to any gene: 7. The sequence was collected from a woman aged 18-29 years in good health and CMV-seronegative. The sequenced material came from PBMCs. V and J are TRBV4-3 and TRBJ2-5, with 9 positions matching TRBD1. The chain's CDR3 is CASSQDTGGPETQYF. The CDR3 DNA reads TGCGCCAGCAGCCAGGACACAGGGGGCCCCGAGACCCAGTACTTC.